This TCR beta chain comes out of a study of control samples from healthy donors and cancer patients. The germline V and J ends were trimmed by 10 bases and 0 bases, with 21 bases remaining between them. The CDR3 is 16 residues long. Germline CDR1 and CDR2: MNHEY and SMNVEV (reference sequence). This clone was seen once. The method was immunoSEQ multiplex PCR; TCRdb's version includes in-frame clones alone and lacks a portion of them. This repertoire shows 55,000 to 75,000 clones, about 90% found once; its top ten account for 2% to 2.5%. The TCR sequence derives from a woman between 45 and 65 years old with head and neck cancer. J is TRBJ1-2 and V is TRBV27; weak D call: TRBD1 (6 bases). Input material: PBMCs. This CDR3 reads CATHPGGGPSNYGYTF. For the CDR3, the DNA is TGTGCCACCCACCCCGGGGGGGGCCCGTCTAACTATGGCTACACCTTC.